The clone carrying this T cell receptor (beta chain) has at least ten counts. The antigen remains undetermined. Methods used by the authors: Across clinicopathological groups, CDR3 differences served as the basis for building a distant-metastasis classifier for papillary thyroid cancer. TCRdb re-called the PCR reads through MiXCR. It is TCRdb's table, rather than the study itself, that gives the V and J calls and clone size. The sample gives tens of thousands of clones, 20% to 25% of which show up once; 13% to 15% is in the top ten. Thyroid surgery had not been preceded by any treatment in any patient. This sample was included in a study of metastatic and nonmetastatic thyroid tumors. Study-wide context: For malignant and benign thyroid patients, tumor or nodule tissue and blood were the sources whose repertoires were compared.

Study-wide findings and caveats: Across blood and tumor, TCR beta diversity in malignant thyroid tumors was reportedly significantly higher than in benign nodules.

The CDR3 is made up of 13 amino acids. The V gene lost 5 bases and the J gene lost 8 bases, with 13 bases spanning the gap. Germline-derived CDR1 and CDR2 are SGHTA and FQGNSA. The TCR originated in a female donor with papillary thyroid cancer or a benign thyroid nodule (not recorded which). Some clones in this sample may be carry-over from other donors' samples. The sample comprised tumor tissue. The rearrangement uses TRBV7-2 and TRBJ1-5; the D gene is possibly TRBD1 (5 bases). The CDR3 is CASSPGNLKPQHF. The CDR3 nucleotides are TGTGCCAGCAGCCCAGGGAATTTGAAGCCCCAGCATTTT.